This TCR beta chain was identified in a study of shared clonotypes between healthy human individuals. The CDR3 runs to 12 residues. The germline CDR1 and CDR2 sequences are SGHRS and YFSETQ. The V end lost 7 bases, the J end lost 5 bases, and 12 bases lay between the germline ends. Points from the study as a whole: Relative to their counterparts shared across all four donors, non-shared clonotypes exhibited diminished generation probabilities. Estimated clonotype richness was generally higher in naive than memory subsets.

Healthy adults negative for HIV, lacking recent acute infections or vaccinations, served as donors. Nashville, Tennessee was home to all donors, each a Caucasian adult. As to this clone: Its antigen is unknown.

The table came from immunoSEQ multiplex PCR; TCRdb's copy has only in-frame clones and leaves some out. The sample carries fewer than 850,000 clones, roughly 91% recorded once. V and J are TRBV5-1 and TRBJ2-5; maybe TRBD2 (6 bases). This TCR was recovered from a man between 18 and 35 years old in good health. Some clones in this sample may be carry-over from other donors' samples. Sequences were obtained from memory CD8+ T cells from PBMCs. Documented subset: CD45RO+ cells pooled with CCR7-negative TemRA cells. The CDR3: CASAVGSETQYF. The CDR3 coding sequence is TGCGCCAGCGCGGTCGGGAGTGAGACCCAGTACTTC.